The clone carrying this TCR beta chain has only one observation. Antigen: not known. V lost 3 bases and J lost 3; bases outside the gene matches: 4. This CDR3 is 16 amino acids long. Germline-derived CDR1 and CDR2 are MGHRA and YSYEKL. The record originates from a study of cytomegalovirus exposure and HLA in healthy donors. Study-wide findings and caveats: For TCR beta chains, V- and J-gene trimming was later linked to a missense DCLRE1C variant. Earlier results showed most TCR beta V segments being productive about 90% or about 30% of the time.

The study ran its PCR with 60 Vbeta and 13 Jbeta primers. The table came from immunoSEQ multiplex PCR; TCRdb's copy has only in-frame clones and leaves some out. The table has 220,000 or so clones, 75% seen once. The TCR comes from a woman in her thirties in good health and CMV-seronegative. The gene calls are TRBV4-1 and TRBJ2-2; 10 positions match TRBD1. Sequencing was done on a sample of PBMCs. CDR3 residues: CASSQGQGRDTGELFF. CDR3 in DNA: TGCGCCAGCAGCCAGGGACAGGGGAGGGACACCGGGGAGCTGTTTTTT.